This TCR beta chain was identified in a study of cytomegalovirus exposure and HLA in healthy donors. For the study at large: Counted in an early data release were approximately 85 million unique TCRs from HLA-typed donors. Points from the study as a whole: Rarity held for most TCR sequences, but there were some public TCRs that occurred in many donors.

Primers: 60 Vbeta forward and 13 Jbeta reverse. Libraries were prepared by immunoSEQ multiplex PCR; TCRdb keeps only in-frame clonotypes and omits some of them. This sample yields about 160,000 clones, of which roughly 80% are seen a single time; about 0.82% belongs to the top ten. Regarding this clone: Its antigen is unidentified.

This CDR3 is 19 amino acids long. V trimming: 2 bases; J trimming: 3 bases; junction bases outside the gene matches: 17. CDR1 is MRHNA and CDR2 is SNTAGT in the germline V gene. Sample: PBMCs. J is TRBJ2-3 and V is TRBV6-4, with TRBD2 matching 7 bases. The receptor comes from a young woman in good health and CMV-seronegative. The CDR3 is CASSDDWEGRSSKTDTQYF. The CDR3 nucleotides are TGTGCCAGCAGTGACGACTGGGAGGGCCGAAGCAGCAAAACAGATACGCAGTATTTT.